This T cell receptor beta chain came from a study of breast tumors, draining lymph nodes, adjacent tissues. Findings of the study overall: Compared with lymph nodes, tumors were less diverse; compared with nontumor tissue, more.

The CDR3 runs 12 residues. CDR1 SGHTA and CDR2 FQGNSA come from the germline V gene. TCRdb re-derived calls from the multiplex PCR reads in MiXCR, one entry per CDR3 protein. The sample lists 60,000 to 65,000 distinct CDR3 sequences; roughly 57% were seen once. This clonotype came up many times. The antigen is not known. Mismatch with germline at one junction end may stem from a read error. This receptor was obtained from a female donor with breast cancer. Some clones in this sample may be carry-over from other donors' samples. The gene calls are TRBV7-2 and TRBJ2-5; D might be TRBD2 (6 bases). Sequenced: breast tumor tissue. CDR3 in amino acids: CASSLAWETQYF. The DNA for the CDR3 is TGTGCCAGCAGCCTAGCGTGGGAGACCCAGTACTTC.